This T cell receptor (beta chain) was sequenced during a study of blood T cell repertoires in COVID-19. Study-wide background: COVID-19 samples from acute and convalescent phases originated in the United States, Italy and Spain. PBMCs, B-cell-depleted T cells, or T cells were the source of the cDNA or gDNA that made up the material.

J lost 10 bases, V lost 5 bases, and 11 bases had no gene match. The CDR3 sequence is 15 residues long. Germline V lookup: CDR1 MNHEY, CDR2 SVGEGT. Per the authors' pipeline: Nucleated cell number was recorded as an estimate derived from reference gene primer amplification. The data were produced by immunoSEQ multiplex PCR, yet TCRdb's version contains in-frame clones alone and is incomplete. That table gives V, J and clone size, and the DNA gave D and trimming. This repertoire shows 150,000 to 200,000 clones, roughly 76% found once; its top ten account for 12%. This receptor was obtained from a woman aged 80 or over with COVID-19, enrolled during active disease. The chain joins TRBV6-2 or TRBV6-3 to TRBJ1-6; 7 bases map to TRBD1. The sample consisted of peripheral blood. CDR3 DNA: TGTGCCAGCAGTCAAAACAGGGGAGTAGGATCACCCCTCCACTTT. It is translated as CASSQNRGVGSPLHF.